This passage covers 27 T cell receptor beta chains from one sample sequenced in a study of vaccination effects on CD4 cells after COVID-19. CD4+ T cells specific for antigen were expanded with viral peptide pools by the ViraFEST assay before sequencing. Isolation of CD4+ T cells took place after less than 12 days of culture. None of these healthy vaccinees had been infected with SARS-CoV-2 before vaccination. For these receptors, no antigen is known. Profiled with immunoSEQ multiplex PCR; TCRdb holds only in-frame clones, not every one. Among 41,000 or so clones listed, 77% were seen once. Sample: CD4+ T cells from PBMCs cultured with HCoV-NL63 spike peptides, taken before COVID-19 vaccination. These receptors originate from a human donor who received a COVID-19 vaccine.

The sample holds a few counts of this clone. The chain combines TRBV27 with TRBJ2-5; 7 bases match TRBD1. V trimming: 3 bases; J trimming: 4 bases; junction bases outside the gene matches: 5. From germline, CDR1 is MNHEY and CDR2 SMNVEV (reference sequence). The CDR3 contains 14 residues. The CDR3 nucleotides read TGTGCCAGCAGTTTTCGACAGGGTCGAGAGACCCAGTACTTC. Translated: CASSFRQGRETQYF.

This chain uses TRBV5-6 with TRBJ2-7, with D perhaps matching TRBD1 (6 bases). Germline V CDR1 and CDR2: SGHDT, YYEEEE. The V end lost 1 base, the J end lost 6 bases, and 14 bases lay between the germline ends. This CDR3 comprises 14 residues. CDR3 residues: CASSLLGGLGEQYV. The DNA of the CDR3 is TGTGCCAGCAGCTTGCTAGGGGGTCTGGGCGAGCAGTACGTC.

The chain uses TRBV15 and TRBJ1-2, with 7 bases aligning to TRBD1. CDR3 length equals 13 residues. Per germline, CDR1 LNHNV and CDR2 YYDKDF (reference sequence). The ends lost 3 bases at V and 2 bases at J; junction bases unmatched: 0. CDR3 protein: CATSRGQNYGYTF. The CDR3 DNA sequence: TGTGCCACCAGCAGGGGACAGAACTATGGCTACACCTTC.

V gene TRBV7-2 combines with J gene TRBJ2-7; 8 bases match TRBD2. Losses at the gene ends were 4 bases for V and 4 bases for J; bases not matched to a gene: 6. CDR1 and CDR2 (germline): SGHTA, FQGNSA. This CDR3 is 14 amino acids long. CDR3 amino acids: CASSSRGGAYEQYV. The CDR3, as DNA: TGTGCCAGCAGCTCTCGGGGGGGGGCATACGAGCAGTACGTC.

The rearrangement links TRBV6-1 to TRBJ1-2, with TRBD1 identical over 7 bases. V lost 2 bases to trimming and J lost 2 bases; unmatched junction nucleotides: 8. CDR1 MNHNS and CDR2 SASEGT come from the germline V gene. The CDR3 length is 16 residues. CDR3 nucleotide sequence: TGTGCCAGCAGTGAACTTCCGGGACAGAACAACTATGGCTACACCTTC. Translation: CASSELPGQNNYGYTF.

This clone is medium-sized. The rearrangement links TRBV7-2 to TRBJ1-4, with TRBD1 identical over 10 bases. The V gene end was trimmed by 0 bases and the J gene end by 6 bases; junction bases not matched to a gene: 1. The CDR3 extends over 15 amino acids. In germline, CDR1 is SGHTA, CDR2 FQGNSA. CDR3 amino acids: CASSLAGTGDEKLFF. The CDR3 DNA sequence: TGTGCCAGCAGCTTAGCTGGGACAGGGGATGAAAAACTGTTTTTT.

The DNA for the CDR3 is TGTGCCAGCAGAGACAGGGAGCGCCAGCCCCAGCATTTT. As protein: CASRDRERQPQHF. V and J are TRBV6-6 and TRBJ1-5, with 7 bases that match TRBD1. The CDR3 loop spans 13 amino acids. J lost 7 bases, V lost 6 bases, and 6 bases had no gene match. Germline values: CDR1 MNHNY, CDR2 SVGAGI (reference sequence).

The chain employs TRBV9 and TRBJ1-2; maybe TRBD1 (5 bases). Trimming shortened V by 0 bases and J by 2 bases, and 8 bases separated the two germline ends. Germline V lookup: CDR1 SGDLS, CDR2 YYNGEE. CDR3 length equals 14 residues. CDR3 coding DNA: TGTGCCAGCAGCGTAGACTGGGGGAACTATGGCTACACCTTC. Protein product: CASSVDWGNYGYTF. The variable domain in full, with the rest retrieved from reference TRBV9 and TRBJ1-2, is DSGVTQTPKHLITATGQRVTLRCSPRSGDLSVYWYQQSLDQGLQFLIQYYNGEERAKGNILERFSAQQFPDLHSELNLSSLELGDSALYFCASSVDWGNYGYTFGSGTRLTVV.

The chain recombines TRBV29-1 with TRBJ1-1; 10 bases map to TRBD1. The length of the CDR3 is 16 residues. From germline, CDR1 is SQVTM and CDR2 ANQGSEA. Losses at the gene ends were 3 bases for V and 1 base for J; bases not matched to a gene: 8. In DNA form, the CDR3 reads TGCAGCGTTGATGGACAGGGGGGTTTAGGGAACACTGAAGCTTTCTTT. Encoded protein: CSVDGQGGLGNTEAFF.

The chain couples TRBV5-1 to TRBJ2-5; D may correspond to TRBD1 or TRBD2 (6 bases each). The V gene's germline CDR1 is SGHRS and CDR2 YFSETQ. CDR3 size: 15 residues. V lost 0 bases to trimming and J lost 1 base, with 10 bases between them. CDR3 nucleotide sequence: TGCGCCAGCAGCTTGGCCCCGGGGGCCCAAGAGACCCAGTACTTC. The encoded protein is CASSLAPGAQETQYF.

The gene calls are TRBV27 and TRBJ2-2, with 8 bases aligning to TRBD1. The germline CDR1 and CDR2 sequences are MNHEY and SMNVEV (reference sequence). After removal of 5 bases from V and 4 bases from J, the junction contained 12 bases not matched to a gene. The CDR3 consists of 17 residues. CDR3 residues: CASSIRDRLSGTGELFF. CDR3 sequence (DNA): TGTGCCAGCAGTATCCGGGACAGGCTGAGTGGCACCGGGGAGCTGTTTTTT.

This chain links TRBV6-1 with TRBJ1-1; D unresolved. The CDR3 totals 15 residues. V shed 3 bases and J shed 1 base, with 12 bases lying between them. Per the germline V gene, CDR1 is MNHNS and CDR2 is SASEGT. The CDR3 reads CASSDSRTRNTEAFF. CDR3 DNA: TGTGCCAGCAGTGATTCGAGGACTAGGAACACTGAAGCTTTCTTT.

The chain is built from TRBV19 and TRBJ2-3, with TRBD1 identical over 11 bases. V lost 8 bases to trimming and J lost 2 bases; unmatched junction nucleotides: 6. The CDR3 is 15 amino acids. CDR1 LNHDA and CDR2 SQIVND come from the germline V gene (reference sequence). The chain's CDR3 is CASSPDRGHTDTQYF. Written as DNA, the CDR3 is TGTGCCAGTTCCCCGGACAGGGGGCACACAGATACGCAGTATTTT.

This chain joins TRBV23-1 and TRBJ1-2, with 7 nucleotides matching TRBD1. TRBV23-1 is assigned to the ORF class and has an uncertain function. The V gene end was trimmed by 0 bases and the J gene end by 1 base; junction bases not matched to a gene: 5. The CDR3 loop spans 16 amino acids. DNA of the CDR3: TGCGCCAGCAGTCAATCGGAGGGGGCCGGTAACTATGGCTACACCTTC. Translating it yields CASSQSEGAGNYGYTF.

V gene TRBV5-1 combines with J gene TRBJ2-1; 8 bases line up with TRBD1. Germline CDR1 SGHRS, CDR2 YFSETQ. The CDR3 sequence is 14 residues long. J gave up 6 bases and V 4 bases, and 6 bases lay outside the gene matches. CDR3 loop: CASSRTGSGNEQFF. CDR3 sequence (DNA): TGCGCCAGCAGCAGGACAGGGTCGGGCAATGAGCAGTTCTTC.

This sequence joins TRBV7-2 and TRBJ1-1, with D tentatively TRBD1 (5 bases). The V gene's germline CDR1 is SGHTA and CDR2 FQGNSA. CDR3 length equals 15 residues. Trimming cost V 5 bases and J 2 bases, with 15 bases left between them. For the CDR3, the DNA is TGTGCCAGCAGCCTCCAATTTGGGGGAAACACTGAAGCTTTCTTT. Encoded protein: CASSLQFGGNTEAFF.

V usage is TRBV5-8 and J usage is TRBJ1-5, with 7 bases aligning to TRBD1. V was pared by 4 bases and J by 2 bases, with 9 bases of the junction left unmatched. The CDR3 spans 16 residues. The germline gives CDR1 SGHTS, CDR2 YDEGEE. This chain's CDR3 is CASSVVVGTGNQPQHF. As DNA, the CDR3 is TGTGCCAGCAGCGTTGTGGTCGGGACAGGCAATCAGCCCCAGCATTTT. Drawing the rest from reference TRBV5-8 and TRBJ1-5, the complete variable domain is EAGVTQSPTHLIKTRGQQATLRCSPISGHTSVYWYQQALGLGLQFLLWYDEGEERNRGNFPPRFSGRQFPNYSSELNVNALELEDSALYLCASSVVVGTGNQPQHFGDGTRLSIL.

CDR3 amino acids: CASTHTWGSANYGYTF. DNA for the CDR3: TGTGCCAGTACCCATACATGGGGCTCAGCTAACTATGGCTACACCTTC. This chain uses TRBV19 with TRBJ1-2; weak D call: TRBD1 (5 bases). The CDR3 loop spans 16 amino acids. Germline CDR1 LNHDA, CDR2 SQIVND (reference sequence). Trimming cost V 7 bases and J 0 bases, with 18 bases left between them.

The CDR3 coding sequence is TGTGCCAGCTCACCCCGGCAGGGGGAGATGAACACTGAAGCTTTCTTT. Translation: CASSPRQGEMNTEAFF. The chain has TRBV18 and TRBJ1-1; TRBD1 matches 7 bases. Per germline, CDR1 KGHSH and CDR2 LQKENI. The CDR3 spans 16 residues. V shed 3 bases and J 0 bases; nucleotides not matched to a gene: 7.

The rearrangement links TRBV5-8 to TRBJ2-5; TRBD1 matches at 8 bases. V gave up 3 bases and J gave up 2 bases; unmatched junction bases: 9. Germline values: CDR1 SGHTS, CDR2 YDEGEE. The CDR3 loop spans 16 amino acids. The CDR3 reads CASSWKGQGGQETQYF. The DNA for the CDR3 is TGTGCCAGCAGCTGGAAAGGACAGGGCGGACAAGAGACCCAGTACTTC.

This sequence joins TRBV21-1 and TRBJ2-5; the listed D gene, TRBD1, was not tested against the DNA. TRBV21-1 is listed as a pseudogene. The CDR3 extends over 14 amino acids. The DNA for the CDR3 is TGTGCCAGCAGCAAATATCAGGGTAGGAAGACCCAGTACTTC. Protein sequence: CASSKYQGRKTQYF.

The CDR3 DNA reads TGTGCCAGTCGGGACAGGATTTACAATGAGCAGTTCTTC. This sequence encodes CASRDRIYNEQFF. V and J are TRBV7-8 and TRBJ2-1, with TRBD1 matching over 8 bases. Germline V CDR1 and CDR2: SGHVS, FQNEAQ. The length of the CDR3 is 13 residues. Germline trimming cut 9 bases from V and 4 bases from J; bases unmatched to any gene: 5.

This clone showed up just a few times. The genes are TRBV19 and TRBJ1-3, with D tentatively TRBD1 (5 bases). This CDR3 comprises 15 residues. Germline V gene lookup returns CDR1 LNHDA and CDR2 SQIVND (reference sequence). With 6 bases removed from V and 0 bases from J, the gap between germline ends came to 12 bases. CDR3: CASSSGIYSGNTIYF. CDR3 sequence (DNA): TGTGCCAGTAGCTCAGGGATCTACTCTGGAAACACCATATATTTT.

This clone turned up a few times. J is TRBJ1-2 and V is TRBV5-1, with TRBD1 identical over 8 bases. The germline V gene has CDR1 SGHRS and CDR2 YFSETQ. This CDR3 is built from 15 residues. J gave up 3 bases and V 0 bases, and 4 bases lay outside the gene matches. This CDR3 is CASSLARGQDYGYTF. In DNA, the CDR3 is TGCGCCAGCAGCTTGGCCAGGGGGCAAGACTATGGCTACACCTTC.

The chain carries TRBV30 and TRBJ1-2, with 7 bases identical to TRBD1. Germline-derived CDR1 and CDR2 are GTSNPN and SVGIG (reference sequence). V shed 3 bases and J 8 bases; nucleotides not matched to a gene: 9. This CDR3 comprises 13 residues. This chain's CDR3 is CAWSLGQAQGYTF. The CDR3 DNA reads as TGTGCCTGGAGCCTCGGACAGGCTCAGGGCTACACCTTC.

In this sample, this clone turned up once. The chain links TRBV10-3 to TRBJ2-4; 9 bases agree with TRBD1. Germline loops: CDR1 ENHRY, CDR2 SYGVKD. The V gene end was trimmed by 2 bases and the J gene end by 3 bases; junction bases not matched to a gene: 8. The CDR3 runs to 17 residues. CDR3 amino acids: CAISEVGQGEGKNIQYF. The CDR3 region has the DNA TGTGCCATCAGTGAGGTGGGACAGGGAGAAGGCAAAAACATTCAGTACTTC.

A few counts support this clone. This chain uses TRBV28 with TRBJ1-3; D is unclear. V dropped 6 bases and J dropped 4 bases, with 4 bases sitting between them. The length of the CDR3 is 11 residues. Germline CDR1 MDHEN, CDR2 SYDVKM. In nucleotides, the CDR3 is TGTGCCAGCAGGTCGGGAAACACCATATATTTT. Its translation: CASRSGNTIYF.